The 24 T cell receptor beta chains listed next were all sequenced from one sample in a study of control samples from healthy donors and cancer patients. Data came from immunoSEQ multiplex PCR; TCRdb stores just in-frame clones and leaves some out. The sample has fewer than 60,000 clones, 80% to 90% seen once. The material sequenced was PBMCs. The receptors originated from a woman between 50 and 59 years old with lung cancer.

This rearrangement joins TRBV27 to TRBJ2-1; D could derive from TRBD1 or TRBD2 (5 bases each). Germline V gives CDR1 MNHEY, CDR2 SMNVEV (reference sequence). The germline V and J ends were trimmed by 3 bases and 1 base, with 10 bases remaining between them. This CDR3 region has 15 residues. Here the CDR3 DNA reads TGTGCCAGCAGTTTGGGGCGGGCGTCCTACAATGAGCAGTTCTTC. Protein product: CASSLGRASYNEQFF.

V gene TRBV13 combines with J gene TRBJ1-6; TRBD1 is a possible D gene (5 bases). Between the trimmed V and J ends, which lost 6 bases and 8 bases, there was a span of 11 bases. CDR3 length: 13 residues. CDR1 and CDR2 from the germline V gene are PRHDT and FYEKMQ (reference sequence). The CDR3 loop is CASREMGDSPLHF. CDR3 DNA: TGTGCCAGCAGAGAAATGGGGGATTCACCCCTCCACTTT. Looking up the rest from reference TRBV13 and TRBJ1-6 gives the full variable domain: AAGVIQSPRHLIKEKRETATLKCYPIPRHDTVYWYQQGPGQDPQFLISFYEKMQSDKGSIPDRFSAQQFSDYHSELNMSSLELGDSALYFCASREMGDSPLHFGNGTRLTVT.

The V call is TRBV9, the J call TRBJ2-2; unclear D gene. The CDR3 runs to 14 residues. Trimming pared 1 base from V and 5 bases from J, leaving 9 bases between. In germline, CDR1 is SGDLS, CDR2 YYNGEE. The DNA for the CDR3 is TGTGCCAGCAGCGTACGATCGGAAACCGGGGAGCTGTTTTTT. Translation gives CASSVRSETGELFF.

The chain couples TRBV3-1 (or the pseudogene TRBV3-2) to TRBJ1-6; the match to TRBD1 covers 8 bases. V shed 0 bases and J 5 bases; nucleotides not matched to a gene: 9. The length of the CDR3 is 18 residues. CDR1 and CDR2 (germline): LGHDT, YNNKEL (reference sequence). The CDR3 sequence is CASSQDRPGGSNNSPLHF. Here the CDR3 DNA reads TGTGCCAGCAGCCAAGACCGCCCAGGGGGCTCGAATAATTCACCCCTCCACTTT.

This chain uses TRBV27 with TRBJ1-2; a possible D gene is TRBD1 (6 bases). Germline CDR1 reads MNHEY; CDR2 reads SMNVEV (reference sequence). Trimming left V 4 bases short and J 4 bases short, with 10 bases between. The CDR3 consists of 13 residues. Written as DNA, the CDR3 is TGTGCCAGCAGTTCCAGGGGACCCTATGGCTACACCTTC. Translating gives CASSSRGPYGYTF.

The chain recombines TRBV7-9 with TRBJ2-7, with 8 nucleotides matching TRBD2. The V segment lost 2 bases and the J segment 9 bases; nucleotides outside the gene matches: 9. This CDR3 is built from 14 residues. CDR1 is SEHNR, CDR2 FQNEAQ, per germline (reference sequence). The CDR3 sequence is CASSLLTAGVRQYF. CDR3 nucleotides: TGTGCCAGCAGCTTACTGACAGCGGGGGTTAGGCAGTACTTC.

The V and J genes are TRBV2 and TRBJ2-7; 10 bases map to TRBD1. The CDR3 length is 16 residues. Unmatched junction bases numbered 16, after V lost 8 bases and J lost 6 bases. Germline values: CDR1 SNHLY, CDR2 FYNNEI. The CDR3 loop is CASGKTTGGVPSEQYF. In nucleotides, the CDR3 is TGTGCCAGCGGTAAGACGACAGGGGGCGTCCCGAGCGAGCAGTACTTC.

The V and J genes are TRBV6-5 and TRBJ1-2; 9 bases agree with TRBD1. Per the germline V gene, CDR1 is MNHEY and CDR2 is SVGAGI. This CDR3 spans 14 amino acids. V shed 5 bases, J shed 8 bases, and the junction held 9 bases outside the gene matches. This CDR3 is CASSPGTGSRGYTF. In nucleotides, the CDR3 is TGTGCCAGCAGTCCCGGGACAGGGAGTCGCGGCTACACCTTC.

CDR3 DNA sequence: TGTGCCAGCAGCCGTCGCAGAACAGGGTCTGGAAACACCATATATTTT. It specifies CASSRRRTGSGNTIYF. The genes are TRBV13 and TRBJ1-3, with D possibly matching TRBD1 (6 bases). CDR1 and CDR2 (germline): PRHDT, FYEKMQ (reference sequence). V was pared by 5 bases and J by 1 base, with 15 bases between. The CDR3 totals 16 residues.

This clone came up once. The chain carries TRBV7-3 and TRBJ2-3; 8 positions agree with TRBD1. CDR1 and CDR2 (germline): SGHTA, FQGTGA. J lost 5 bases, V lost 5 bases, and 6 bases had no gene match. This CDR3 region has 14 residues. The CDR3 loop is CASSGTGGQDTQYF. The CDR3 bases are TGTGCCAGCAGCGGAACAGGGGGGCAAGATACGCAGTATTTT.

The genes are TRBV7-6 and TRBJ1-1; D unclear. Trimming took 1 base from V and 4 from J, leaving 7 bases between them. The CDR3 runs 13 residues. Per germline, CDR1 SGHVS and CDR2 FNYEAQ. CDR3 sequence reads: CASSLGSTTEAFF. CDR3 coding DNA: TGTGCCAGCAGCTTAGGTAGTACCACTGAAGCTTTCTTT.

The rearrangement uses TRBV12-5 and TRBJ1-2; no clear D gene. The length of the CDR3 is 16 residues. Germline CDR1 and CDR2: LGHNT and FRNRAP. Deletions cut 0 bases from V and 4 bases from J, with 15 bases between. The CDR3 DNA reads TGTGCTAGTGGTTTGGTACTAGGGCGGGAGGGCTATGGCTACACCTTC. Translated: CASGLVLGREGYGYTF.

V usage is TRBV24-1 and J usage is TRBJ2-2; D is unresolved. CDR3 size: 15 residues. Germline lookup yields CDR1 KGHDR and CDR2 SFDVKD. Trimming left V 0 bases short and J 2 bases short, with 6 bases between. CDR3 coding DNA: TGTGCCACCAGTGATTTGCACATAAACACCGGGGAGCTGTTTTTT. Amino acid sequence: CATSDLHINTGELFF.

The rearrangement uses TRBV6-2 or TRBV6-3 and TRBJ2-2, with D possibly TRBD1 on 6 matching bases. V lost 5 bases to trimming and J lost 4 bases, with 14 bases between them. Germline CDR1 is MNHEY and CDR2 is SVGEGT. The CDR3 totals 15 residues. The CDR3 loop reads CASSHNRAGTGELFF. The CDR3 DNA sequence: TGTGCCAGCAGTCACAACAGGGCGGGCACCGGGGAGCTGTTTTTT.

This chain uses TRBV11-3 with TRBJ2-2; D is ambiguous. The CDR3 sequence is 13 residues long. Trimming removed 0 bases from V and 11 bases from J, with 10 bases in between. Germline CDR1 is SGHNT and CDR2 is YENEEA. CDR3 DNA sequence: TGTGCCAGCAGCTTAGAGCCTGGTCCTGAGCTGTTTTTT. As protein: CASSLEPGPELFF.

In nucleotides, the CDR3 is TGTGCCAGCAGCGTAGATCGGCGGGATACGCAGTATTTT. It encodes CASSVDRRDTQYF. The V gene is TRBV9, the J gene TRBJ2-3; D unclear. V dropped 0 bases and J dropped 6 bases, with 8 bases sitting between them. The CDR3 has 13 residues. Looked up from germline, CDR1 is SGDLS and CDR2 is YYNGEE.

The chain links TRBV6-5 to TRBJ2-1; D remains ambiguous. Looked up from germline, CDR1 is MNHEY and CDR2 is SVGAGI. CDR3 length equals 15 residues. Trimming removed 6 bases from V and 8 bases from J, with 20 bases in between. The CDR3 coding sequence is TGTGCCAGCAGGGGTAGAGCCACGAGTGGCGATGAGCAGTTCTTC. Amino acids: CASRGRATSGDEQFF.

CDR3 in DNA: TGTGCCAGCAGTTTCCGGACAGGGGGGTTCTATGGCTACACCTTC. Translating it yields CASSFRTGGFYGYTF. The genes are TRBV27 and TRBJ1-2; 10 nucleotides line up with TRBD1. In germline, CDR1 is MNHEY, CDR2 SMNVEV (reference sequence). This CDR3 contains 15 residues. J gave up 4 bases and V 3 bases, and 5 bases lay outside the gene matches.

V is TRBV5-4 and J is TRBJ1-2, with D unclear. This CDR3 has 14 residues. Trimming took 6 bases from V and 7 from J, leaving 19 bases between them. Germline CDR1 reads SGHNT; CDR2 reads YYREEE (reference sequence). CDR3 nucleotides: TGTGCCAGCAACGATGCAACTCGGCTCAGTGGCTACACCTTC. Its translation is CASNDATRLSGYTF.

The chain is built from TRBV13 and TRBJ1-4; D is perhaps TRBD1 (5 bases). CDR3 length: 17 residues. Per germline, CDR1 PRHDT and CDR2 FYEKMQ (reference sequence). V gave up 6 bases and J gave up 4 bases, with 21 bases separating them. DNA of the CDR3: TGTGCCAGCAGTTTCCGCTCCATTGGGGGAGGTAATGAAAAACTGTTTTTT. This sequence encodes CASSFRSIGGGNEKLFF.

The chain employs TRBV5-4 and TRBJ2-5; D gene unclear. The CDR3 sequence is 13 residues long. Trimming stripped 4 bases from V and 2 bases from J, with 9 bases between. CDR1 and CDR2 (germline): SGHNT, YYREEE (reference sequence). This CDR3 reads CASSPEWQETQYF. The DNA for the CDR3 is TGTGCCAGCAGCCCCGAGTGGCAAGAGACCCAGTACTTC.

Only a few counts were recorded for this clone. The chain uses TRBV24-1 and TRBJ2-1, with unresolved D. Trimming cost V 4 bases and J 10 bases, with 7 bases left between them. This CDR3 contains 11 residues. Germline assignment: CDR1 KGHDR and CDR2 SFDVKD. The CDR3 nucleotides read TGTGCCACCAGTGAAACAAGCGAGCAGTTCTTC. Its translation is CATSETSEQFF.

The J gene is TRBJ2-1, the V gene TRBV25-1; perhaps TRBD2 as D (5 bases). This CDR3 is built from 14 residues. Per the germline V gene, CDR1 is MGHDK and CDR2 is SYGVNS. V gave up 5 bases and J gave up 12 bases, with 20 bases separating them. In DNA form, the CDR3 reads TGTGCCAGCAGTTTCGGCTGGAGGTTCCAAGGGCAGTTCTTC. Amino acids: CASSFGWRFQGQFF.

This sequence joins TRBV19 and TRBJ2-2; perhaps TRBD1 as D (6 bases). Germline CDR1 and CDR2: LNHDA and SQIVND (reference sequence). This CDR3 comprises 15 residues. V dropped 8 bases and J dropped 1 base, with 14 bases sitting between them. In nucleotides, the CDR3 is TGTGCCAGTGTACCGGGACATGGGAACACCGGGGAGCTGTTTTTT. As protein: CASVPGHGNTGELFF. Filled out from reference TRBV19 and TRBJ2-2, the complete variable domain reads DGGITQSPKYLFRKEGQNVTLSCEQNLNHDAMYWYRQDPGQGLRLIYYSQIVNDFQKGDIAEGYSVSREKKESFPLTVTSAQKNPTAFYLCASVPGHGNTGELFFGEGSRLTVL.